This T cell receptor (beta chain) originates from a study of CD8+ T cells in alopecia areata. The V gene's germline CDR1 is SQVTM and CDR2 ANQGSEA. Trimming cost V 5 bases and J 8 bases, with 12 bases left between them. This CDR3 has 12 residues. Study-wide points: It was lesional scalp, especially alopecia totalis/universalis, that showed higher clonality than normal scalp.

RNA extraction was followed by reverse transcription into cDNA, which acted as the sequencing template. Generated by immunoSEQ multiplex PCR, the TCRdb table keeps only in-frame clones and is missing some. The sample yields 150,000 to 160,000 clones, around 55% seen once. Details on this clone: Its specificity is unknown.

This TCR was recovered from a human donor with alopecia areata. The genes are TRBV29-1 and TRBJ1-4; no firm D call. The sequencing here drew on CD8+ T cells sorted from blood, taken at week 0. The CDR3 nucleotides are TGCAGCGTTCTAGGAGTTGGGGAAAAACTGTTTTTT. It is translated as CSVLGVGEKLFF.